The subject of this entry is one TCR beta chain. Its antigen remains unknown. This sample is part of a study of shared clonotypes between healthy human individuals. Study results and caveats: The study drew on few donors, limiting represented genetic and exposure-history diversity.

This CDR3 has 14 amino acids. The germline CDR1 and CDR2 sequences are KGHSH and LQKENI. The germline V and J ends were trimmed by 3 bases and 6 bases, with 14 bases remaining between them. Genomic DNA of every subset was divided equally among multiple immunoSEQ plates. Data came from immunoSEQ multiplex PCR; TCRdb stores just in-frame clones and leaves some out. This sample has 450,000 to 600,000 clones; approximately 79% occur once, and the top ten carry less than 15%. Sample: PBMCs. The V gene is TRBV18, the J gene TRBJ1-1, with D uncertain. The sequence came from a middle-aged woman in good health. Some clones in this sample may be carry-over from other donors' samples. The CDR3 coding sequence is TGTGCCAGCTCACCCCCAGTTGCGGGGTCTGAAGCTTTCTTT. Protein product: CASSPPVAGSEAFF.